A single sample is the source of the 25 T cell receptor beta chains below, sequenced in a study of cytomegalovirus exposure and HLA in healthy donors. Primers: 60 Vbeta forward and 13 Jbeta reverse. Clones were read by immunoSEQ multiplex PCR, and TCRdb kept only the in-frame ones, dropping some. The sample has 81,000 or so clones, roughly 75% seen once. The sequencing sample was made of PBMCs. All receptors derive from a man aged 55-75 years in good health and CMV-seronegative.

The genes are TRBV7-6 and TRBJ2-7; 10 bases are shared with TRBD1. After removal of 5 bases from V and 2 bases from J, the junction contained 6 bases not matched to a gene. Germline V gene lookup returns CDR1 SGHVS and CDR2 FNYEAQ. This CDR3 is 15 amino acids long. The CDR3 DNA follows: TGTGCCAGCAGCCCCGGGACAGGGGCCACCTACGAGCAGTACTTC. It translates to CASSPGTGATYEQYF.

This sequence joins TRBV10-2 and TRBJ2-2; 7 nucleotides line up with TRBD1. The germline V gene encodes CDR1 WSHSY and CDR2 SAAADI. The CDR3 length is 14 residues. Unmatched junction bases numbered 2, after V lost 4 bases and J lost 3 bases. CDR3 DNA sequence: TGCGCCAGCAGTGGACAGGGTTACACCGGGGAGCTGTTTTTT. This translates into CASSGQGYTGELFF.

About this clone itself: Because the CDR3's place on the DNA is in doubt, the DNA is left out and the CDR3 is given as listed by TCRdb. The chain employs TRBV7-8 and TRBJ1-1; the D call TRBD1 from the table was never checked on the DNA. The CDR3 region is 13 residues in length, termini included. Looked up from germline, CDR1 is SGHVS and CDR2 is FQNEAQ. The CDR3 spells CASSLPFGPGAFF.

For the CDR3, the DNA is TGTGCCTGGAGTGTAAGGAATAGGGGCGACGATGAGCAGTTCTTC. Its translation: CAWSVRNRGDDEQFF. The V gene is TRBV30, the J gene TRBJ2-1; TRBD1 is a possible D gene (5 bases). CDR1 is GTSNPN, CDR2 SVGIG, per germline (reference sequence). This CDR3 comprises 15 residues. V gave up 0 bases and J gave up 8 bases, with 17 bases separating them.

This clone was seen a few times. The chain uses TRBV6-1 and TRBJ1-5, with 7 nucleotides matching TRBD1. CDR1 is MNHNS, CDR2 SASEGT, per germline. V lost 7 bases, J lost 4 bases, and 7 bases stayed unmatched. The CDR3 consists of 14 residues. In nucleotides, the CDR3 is TGTGCCAGCACAATACAGGGGAGGAATCAGCCCCAGCATTTT. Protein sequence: CASTIQGRNQPQHF.

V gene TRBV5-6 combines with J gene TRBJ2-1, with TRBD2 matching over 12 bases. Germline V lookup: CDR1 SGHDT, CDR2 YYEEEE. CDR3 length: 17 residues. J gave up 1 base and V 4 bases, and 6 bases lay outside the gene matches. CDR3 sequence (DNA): TGTGCCAGCAGCCCCCCTAGCGGGGGGGCGTCCTACAATGAGCAGTTCTTC. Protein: CASSPPSGGASYNEQFF.

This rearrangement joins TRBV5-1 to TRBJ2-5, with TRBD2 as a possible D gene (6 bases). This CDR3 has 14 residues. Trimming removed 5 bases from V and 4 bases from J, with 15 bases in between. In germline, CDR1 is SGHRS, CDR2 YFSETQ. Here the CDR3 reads CASRQESSAETQYF. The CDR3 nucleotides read TGCGCCAGCAGGCAAGAATCTAGCGCAGAGACCCAGTACTTC.

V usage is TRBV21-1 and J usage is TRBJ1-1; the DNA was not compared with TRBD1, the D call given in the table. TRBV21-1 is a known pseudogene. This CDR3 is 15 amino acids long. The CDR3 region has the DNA TGTGCCAGCAGCAAAGGGACAGGGGAGAACACTGAAGCTTTCTTT. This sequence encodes CASSKGTGENTEAFF.

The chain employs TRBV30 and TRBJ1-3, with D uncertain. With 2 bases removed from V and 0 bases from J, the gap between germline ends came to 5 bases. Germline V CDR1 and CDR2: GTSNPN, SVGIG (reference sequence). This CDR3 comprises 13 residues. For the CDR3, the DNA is TGTGCCTGGAGTCTTAGCTCTGGAAACACCATATATTTT. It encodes CAWSLSSGNTIYF.

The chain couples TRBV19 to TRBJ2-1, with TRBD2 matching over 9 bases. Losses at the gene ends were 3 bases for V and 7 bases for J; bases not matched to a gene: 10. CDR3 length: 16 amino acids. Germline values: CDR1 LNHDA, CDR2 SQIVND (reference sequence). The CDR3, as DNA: TGTGCCAGTAGTATGGTTGCGGGGGGGTATTGGAATGAGCAGTTCTTC. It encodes CASSMVAGGYWNEQFF.

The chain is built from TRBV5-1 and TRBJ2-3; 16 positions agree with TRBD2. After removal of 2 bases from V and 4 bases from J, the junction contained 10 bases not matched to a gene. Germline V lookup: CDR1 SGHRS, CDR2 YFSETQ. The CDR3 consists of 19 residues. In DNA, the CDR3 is TGCGCCAGCAGCTTCGGGACTAGCGGGGGGGCCGGGCGCGCAGATACGCAGTATTTT. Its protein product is CASSFGTSGGAGRADTQYF. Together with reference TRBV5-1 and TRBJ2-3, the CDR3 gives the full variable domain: KAGVTQTPRYLIKTRGQQVTLSCSPISGHRSVSWYQQTPGQGLQFLFEYFSETQRNKGNFPGRFSGRQFSNSRSEMNVSTLELGDSALYLCASSFGTSGGAGRADTQYFGPGTRLTVL.

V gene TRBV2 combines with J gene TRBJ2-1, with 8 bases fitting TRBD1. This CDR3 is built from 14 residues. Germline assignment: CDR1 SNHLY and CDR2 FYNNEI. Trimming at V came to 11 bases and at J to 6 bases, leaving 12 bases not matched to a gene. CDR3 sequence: CASKLDRVSNEQFF. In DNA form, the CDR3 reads TGTGCCTCCAAGCTGGACAGGGTCTCCAATGAGCAGTTCTTC.

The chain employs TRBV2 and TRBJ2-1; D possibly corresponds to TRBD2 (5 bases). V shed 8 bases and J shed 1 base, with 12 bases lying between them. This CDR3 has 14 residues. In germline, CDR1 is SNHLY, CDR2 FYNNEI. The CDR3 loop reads CASLSGFSYNEQFF. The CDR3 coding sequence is TGTGCCAGCTTATCGGGGTTTTCCTACAATGAGCAGTTCTTC.

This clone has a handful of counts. CDR3 residues: CASSVRGDPNVLTF. The CDR3 region has the DNA TGTGCCAGCAGCGTACGGGGGGACCCCAACGTCCTGACTTTC. This chain joins TRBV9 and TRBJ2-6; 7 bases line up with TRBD2. J lost 8 bases, V lost 1 base, and 3 bases had no gene match. This CDR3 has 14 residues. Germline assignment: CDR1 SGDLS and CDR2 YYNGEE.

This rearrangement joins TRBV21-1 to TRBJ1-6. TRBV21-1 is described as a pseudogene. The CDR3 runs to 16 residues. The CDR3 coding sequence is TGTGCCAGCAGCCTCCGCGGACGAGGGCTTTTTTCACCCCTCCACTTT. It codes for CASSLRGRGLFSPLHF.

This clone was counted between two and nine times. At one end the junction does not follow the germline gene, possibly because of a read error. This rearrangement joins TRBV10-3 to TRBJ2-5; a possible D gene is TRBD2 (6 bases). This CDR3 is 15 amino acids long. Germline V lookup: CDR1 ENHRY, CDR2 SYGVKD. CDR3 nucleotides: TGTGCCAGCAGTCCCTGGGCGGGGCTCCAAGAGACCCAGTACTTC. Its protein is CASSPWAGLQETQYF.

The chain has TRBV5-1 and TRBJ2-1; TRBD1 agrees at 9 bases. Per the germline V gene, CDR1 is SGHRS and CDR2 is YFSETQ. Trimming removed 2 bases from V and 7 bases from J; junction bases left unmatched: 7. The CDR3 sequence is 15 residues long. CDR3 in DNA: TGCGCCAGCAGCTTAGGACAGGGGTCGATGAATGAGCAGTTCTTC. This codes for CASSLGQGSMNEQFF.

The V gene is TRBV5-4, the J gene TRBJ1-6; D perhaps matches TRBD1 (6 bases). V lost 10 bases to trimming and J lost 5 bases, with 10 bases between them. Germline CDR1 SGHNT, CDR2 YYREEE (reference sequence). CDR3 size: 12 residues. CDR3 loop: CAGGQNNSPLHF. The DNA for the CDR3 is TGTGCCGGTGGACAGAATAATTCACCCCTCCACTTT.

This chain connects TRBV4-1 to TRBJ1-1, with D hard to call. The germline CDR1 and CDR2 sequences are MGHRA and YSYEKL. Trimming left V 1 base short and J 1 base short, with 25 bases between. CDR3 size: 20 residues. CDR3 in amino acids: CASSQGRGGSARKPNTEAFF. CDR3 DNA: TGCGCCAGCAGCCAAGGCCGCGGAGGTTCCGCACGTAAACCGAACACTGAAGCTTTCTTT.

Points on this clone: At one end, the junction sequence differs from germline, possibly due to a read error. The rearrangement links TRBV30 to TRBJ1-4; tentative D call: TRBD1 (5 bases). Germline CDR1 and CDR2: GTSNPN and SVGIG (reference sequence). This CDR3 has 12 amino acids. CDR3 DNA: TGTGCCTGGAGTGCCGCCTCGGGGGTTAGGGCTTTT. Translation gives CAWSAASGVRAF.

The CDR3: CASSRLGVGETQYF. CDR3 DNA: TGTGCCAGTAGCCGCTTGGGAGTGGGGGAGACCCAGTACTTC. The chain couples TRBV19 to TRBJ2-5; maybe TRBD2 (5 bases). The V gene's germline CDR1 is LNHDA and CDR2 SQIVND (reference sequence). This CDR3 comprises 14 residues. V lost 6 bases, J lost 5 bases, and 16 bases lay in between. Filled out from reference TRBV19 and TRBJ2-5, the complete variable domain reads DGGITQSPKYLFRKEGQNVTLSCEQNLNHDAMYWYRQDPGQGLRLIYYSQIVNDFQKGDIAEGYSVSREKKESFPLTVTSAQKNPTAFYLCASSRLGVGETQYFGPGTRLLVL.

This CDR3 is CASSLVAGVGYTF. The CDR3 DNA reads TGTGCCAGCAGCTTGGTTGCAGGGGTTGGCTACACCTTC. This sequence joins TRBV5-4 and TRBJ1-2; D possibly corresponds to TRBD1 (6 bases). V was shortened by 0 bases and J by 7 bases, with 10 bases between the two germline ends. Germline assignment: CDR1 SGHNT and CDR2 YYREEE (reference sequence). This CDR3 contains 13 residues.

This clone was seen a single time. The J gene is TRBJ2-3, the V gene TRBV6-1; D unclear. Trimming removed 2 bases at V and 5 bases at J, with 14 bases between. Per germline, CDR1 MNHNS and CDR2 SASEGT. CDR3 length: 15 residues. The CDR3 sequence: CASSERRPPGDTQYF. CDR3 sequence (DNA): TGTGCCAGCAGTGAAAGGCGTCCTCCAGGAGATACGCAGTATTTT.

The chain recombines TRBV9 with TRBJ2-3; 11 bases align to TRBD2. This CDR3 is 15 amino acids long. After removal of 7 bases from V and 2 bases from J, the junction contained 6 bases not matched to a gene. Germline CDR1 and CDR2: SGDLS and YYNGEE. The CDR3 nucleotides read TGTGCCAGCGCAGGACTAGCGGGCATCACAGATACGCAGTATTTT. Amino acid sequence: CASAGLAGITDTQYF.

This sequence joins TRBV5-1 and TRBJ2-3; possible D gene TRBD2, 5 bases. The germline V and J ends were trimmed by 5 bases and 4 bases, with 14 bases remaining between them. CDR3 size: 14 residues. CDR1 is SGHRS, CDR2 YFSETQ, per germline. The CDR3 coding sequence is TGCGCCAGCAGACGGGCCCCCGGGGCAGATACGCAGTATTTT. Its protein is CASRRAPGADTQYF.